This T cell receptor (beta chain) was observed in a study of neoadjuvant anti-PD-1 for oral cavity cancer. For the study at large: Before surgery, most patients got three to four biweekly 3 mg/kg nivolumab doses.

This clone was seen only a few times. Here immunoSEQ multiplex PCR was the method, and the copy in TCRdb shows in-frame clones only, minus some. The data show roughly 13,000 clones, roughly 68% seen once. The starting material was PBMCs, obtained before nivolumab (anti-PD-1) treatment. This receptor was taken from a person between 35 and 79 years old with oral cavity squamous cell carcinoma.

The CDR3 DNA reads as TGCGCCAGCGAACCTAGCCCAGTTACGGGGGAGCAGTTCTTC. Its protein is CASEPSPVTGEQFF. The rearrangement uses TRBV5-1 and TRBJ2-1, with D tentatively TRBD2 (5 bases). The CDR3 is made up of 14 amino acids. Germline V gene lookup returns CDR1 SGHRS and CDR2 YFSETQ. V gave up 7 bases and J gave up 10 bases, with 21 bases separating them.